This T cell receptor beta chain appears in the sequencing data of a study of blood T cells in healthy people across ages. Study information: Roughly one uniquely barcoded beta molecule per two T cells was captured.

CDR3 length equals 13 residues. Germline loops: CDR1 SNHLY, CDR2 FYNNEI. V shed 10 bases, J shed 4 bases, and the junction held 7 bases outside the gene matches. A second about 6 to 11 cycle PCR used barcoded and J-beta primers. TCRdb reprocessed the 5' RACE reads with MiXCR, giving one entry per CDR3 protein. The sample carries over 950,000 distinct CDR3 sequences, 51% recorded once. The genes are TRBV2 and TRBJ1-1; 9 bases agree with TRBD1. Sequencing was carried out using blood. The sequence was obtained from a woman in her fifties or sixties in good health. The CDR3 DNA follows: TGTGCCACCGGGACAGGGATCGTCACTGAAGCTTTCTTT. Translating it yields CATGTGIVTEAFF.